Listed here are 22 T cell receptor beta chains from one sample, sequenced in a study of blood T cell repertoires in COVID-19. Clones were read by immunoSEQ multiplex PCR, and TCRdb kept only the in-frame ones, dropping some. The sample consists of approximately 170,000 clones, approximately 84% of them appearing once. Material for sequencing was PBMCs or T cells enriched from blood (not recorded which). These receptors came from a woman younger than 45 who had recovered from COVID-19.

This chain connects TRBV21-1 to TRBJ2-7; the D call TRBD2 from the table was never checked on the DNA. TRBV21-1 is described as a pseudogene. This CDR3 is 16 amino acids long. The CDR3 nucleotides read TGTGCCAGCAGCAATGCAGACTCGAATAGTACCTACGAGCAGTACGTC. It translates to CASSNADSNSTYEQYV.

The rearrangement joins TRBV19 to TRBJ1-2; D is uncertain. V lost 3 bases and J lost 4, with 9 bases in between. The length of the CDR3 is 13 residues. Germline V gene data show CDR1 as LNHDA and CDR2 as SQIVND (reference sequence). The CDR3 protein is CASSMRAGYGYTF. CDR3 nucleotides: TGTGCCAGTAGTATGAGGGCGGGCTATGGCTACACCTTC.

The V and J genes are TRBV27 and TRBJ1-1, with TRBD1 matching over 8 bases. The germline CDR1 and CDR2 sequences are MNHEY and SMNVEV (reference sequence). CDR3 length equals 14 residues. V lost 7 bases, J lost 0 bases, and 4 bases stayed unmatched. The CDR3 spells CASTTTGVNTEAFF. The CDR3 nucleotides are TGTGCCAGCACCACGACAGGGGTGAACACTGAAGCTTTCTTT.

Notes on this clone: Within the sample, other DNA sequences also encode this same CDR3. This CDR3 is CASSPGQNYGYTF. The DNA for the CDR3 is TGTGCCAGCTCACCGGGACAGAACTATGGCTACACCTTC. The V gene is TRBV18, the J gene TRBJ1-2; 7 bases are a match to TRBD1. The CDR3 loop spans 13 amino acids. Germline loops: CDR1 KGHSH, CDR2 LQKENI. Unmatched junction bases numbered 0, after V lost 3 bases and J lost 2 bases.

CDR3 loop: CASSILGGTSYEQYF. Here the CDR3 DNA reads TGTGCCAGTAGTATTCTGGGCGGGACCTCCTACGAGCAGTACTTC. The chain couples TRBV19 to TRBJ2-7; tentatively, D is TRBD2 (6 bases). V was clipped by 3 bases and J by 0 bases, with 12 bases between them. The CDR3 runs to 15 residues. Germline CDR1 LNHDA, CDR2 SQIVND (reference sequence). The full variable domain, its missing parts supplied by reference TRBV19 and TRBJ2-7, is DGGITQSPKYLFRKEGQNVTLSCEQNLNHDAMYWYRQDPGQGLRLIYYSQIVNDFQKGDIAEGYSVSREKKESFPLTVTSAQKNPTAFYLCASSILGGTSYEQYFGPGTRLTVT.

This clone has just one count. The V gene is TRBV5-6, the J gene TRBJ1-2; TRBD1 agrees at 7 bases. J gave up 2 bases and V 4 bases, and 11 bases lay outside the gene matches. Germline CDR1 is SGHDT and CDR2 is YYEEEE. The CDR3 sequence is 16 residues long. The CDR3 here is CASSIDRAWGNYGYTF. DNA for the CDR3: TGTGCCAGCAGCATCGACAGGGCTTGGGGGAACTATGGCTACACCTTC.

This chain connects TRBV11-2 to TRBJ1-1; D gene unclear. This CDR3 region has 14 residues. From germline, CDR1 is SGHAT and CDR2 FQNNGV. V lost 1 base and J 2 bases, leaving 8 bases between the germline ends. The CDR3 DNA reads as TGTGCCAGCAGCTTAGGAGTCGTAAACACTGAAGCTTTCTTT. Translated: CASSLGVVNTEAFF.

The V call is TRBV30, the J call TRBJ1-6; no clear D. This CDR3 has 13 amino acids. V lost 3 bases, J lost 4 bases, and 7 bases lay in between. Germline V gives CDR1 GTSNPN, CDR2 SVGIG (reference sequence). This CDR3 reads CAWSANYNSPLHF. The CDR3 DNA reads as TGTGCCTGGAGCGCGAATTATAATTCACCCCTCCACTTT.

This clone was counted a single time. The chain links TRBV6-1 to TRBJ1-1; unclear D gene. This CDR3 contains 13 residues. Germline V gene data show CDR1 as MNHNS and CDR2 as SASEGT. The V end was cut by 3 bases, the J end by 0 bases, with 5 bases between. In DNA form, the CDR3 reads TGTGCCAGCAGTGACCAAATGAACACTGAAGCTTTCTTT. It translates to CASSDQMNTEAFF.

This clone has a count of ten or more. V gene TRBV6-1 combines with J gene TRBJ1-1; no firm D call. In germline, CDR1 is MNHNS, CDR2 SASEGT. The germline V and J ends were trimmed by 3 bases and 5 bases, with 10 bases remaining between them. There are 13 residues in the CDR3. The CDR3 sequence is CASSDRRITEAFF. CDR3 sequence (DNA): TGTGCCAGCAGTGATAGGCGGATAACTGAAGCTTTCTTT.

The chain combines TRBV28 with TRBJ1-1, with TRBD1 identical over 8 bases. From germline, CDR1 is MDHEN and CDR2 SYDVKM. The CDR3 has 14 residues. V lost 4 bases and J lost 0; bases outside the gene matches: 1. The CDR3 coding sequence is TGTGCCAGCAGTTACAGGGGGTTGAACACTGAAGCTTTCTTT. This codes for CASSYRGLNTEAFF.

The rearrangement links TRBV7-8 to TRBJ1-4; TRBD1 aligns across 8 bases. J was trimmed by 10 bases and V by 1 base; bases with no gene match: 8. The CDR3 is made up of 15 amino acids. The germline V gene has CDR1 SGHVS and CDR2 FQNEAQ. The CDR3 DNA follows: TGTGCCAGCAGCTTAGGAGGGCAGGGGGCAGGAAAACTGTTTTTT. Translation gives CASSLGGQGAGKLFF.

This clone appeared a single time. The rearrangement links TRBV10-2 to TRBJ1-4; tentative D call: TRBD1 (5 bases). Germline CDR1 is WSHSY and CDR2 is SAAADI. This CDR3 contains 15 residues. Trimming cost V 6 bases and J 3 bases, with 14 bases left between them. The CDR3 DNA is TGCGCCAGCAGACGGGGGAGCTCCGCTAATGAAAAACTGTTTTTT. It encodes CASRRGSSANEKLFF.

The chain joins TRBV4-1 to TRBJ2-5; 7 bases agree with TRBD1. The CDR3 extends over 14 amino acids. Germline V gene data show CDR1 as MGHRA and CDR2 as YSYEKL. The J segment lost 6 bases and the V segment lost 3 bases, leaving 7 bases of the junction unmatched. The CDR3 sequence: CASSQADRVKTQYF. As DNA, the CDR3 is TGCGCCAGCAGCCAGGCCGACAGGGTTAAGACCCAGTACTTC.

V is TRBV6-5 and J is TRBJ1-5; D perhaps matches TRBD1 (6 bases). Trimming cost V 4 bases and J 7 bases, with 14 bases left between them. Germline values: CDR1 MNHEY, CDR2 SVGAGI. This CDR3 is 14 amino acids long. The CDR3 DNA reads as TGTGCCAGCAGTTCCCGAGGGGGGGGCCAGCCCCAGCATTTT. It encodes CASSSRGGGQPQHF.

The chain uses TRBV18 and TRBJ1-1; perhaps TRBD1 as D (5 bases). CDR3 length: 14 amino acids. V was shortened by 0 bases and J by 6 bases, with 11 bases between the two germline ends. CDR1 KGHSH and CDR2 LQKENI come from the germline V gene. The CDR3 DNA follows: TGTGCCAGCTCACCACCGATAGGAGGGGCTGAAGCTTTCTTT. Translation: CASSPPIGGAEAFF.

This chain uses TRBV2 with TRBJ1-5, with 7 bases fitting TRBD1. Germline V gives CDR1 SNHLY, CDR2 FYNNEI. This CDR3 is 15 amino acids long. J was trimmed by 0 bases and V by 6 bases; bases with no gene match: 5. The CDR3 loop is CASSTRDSSNQPQHF. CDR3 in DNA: TGTGCCAGCAGCACTAGGGACAGTAGCAATCAGCCCCAGCATTTT.

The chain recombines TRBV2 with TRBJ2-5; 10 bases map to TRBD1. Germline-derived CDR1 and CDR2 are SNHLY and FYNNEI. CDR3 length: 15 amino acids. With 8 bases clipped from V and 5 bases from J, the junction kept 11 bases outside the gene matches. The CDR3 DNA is TGTGCCAGCTCCGGGACAGGGGCGACAGGGGAGACCCAGTACTTC. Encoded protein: CASSGTGATGETQYF.

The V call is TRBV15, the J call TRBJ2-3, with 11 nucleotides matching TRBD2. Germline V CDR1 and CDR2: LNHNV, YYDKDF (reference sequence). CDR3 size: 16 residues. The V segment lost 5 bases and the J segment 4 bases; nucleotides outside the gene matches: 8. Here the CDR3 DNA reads TGTGCCACCAGCCCCAGGGTAGCGGGGGGGGCAGATACGCAGTATTTT. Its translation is CATSPRVAGGADTQYF.

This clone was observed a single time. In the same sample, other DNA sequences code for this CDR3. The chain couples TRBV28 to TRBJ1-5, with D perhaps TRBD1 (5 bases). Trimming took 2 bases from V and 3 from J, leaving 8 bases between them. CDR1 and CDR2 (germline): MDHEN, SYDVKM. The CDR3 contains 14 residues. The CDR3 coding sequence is TGTGCCAGCAGTTTAAGGGGAAACAATCAGCCCCAGCATTTT. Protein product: CASSLRGNNQPQHF.

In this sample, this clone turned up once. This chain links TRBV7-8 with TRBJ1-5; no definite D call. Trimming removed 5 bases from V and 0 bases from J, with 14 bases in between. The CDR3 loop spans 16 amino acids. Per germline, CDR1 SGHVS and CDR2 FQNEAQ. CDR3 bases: TGTGCCAGCAGCCCGACGATCGGGTTTAGCAATCAGCCCCAGCATTTT. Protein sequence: CASSPTIGFSNQPQHF. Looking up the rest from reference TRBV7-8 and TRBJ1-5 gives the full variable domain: GAGVSQSPRYKVAKRGQDVALRCDPISGHVSLFWYQQALGQGPEFLTYFQNEAQLDKSGLPSDRFFAERPEGSVSTLKIQRTQQEDSAVYLCASSPTIGFSNQPQHFGDGTRLSIL.

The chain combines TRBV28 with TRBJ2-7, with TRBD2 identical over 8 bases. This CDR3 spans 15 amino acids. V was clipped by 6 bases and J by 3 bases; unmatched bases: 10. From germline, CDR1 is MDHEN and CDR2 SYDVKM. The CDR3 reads CASSLSAGGGYEQYF. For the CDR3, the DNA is TGTGCCAGCAGCCTCAGTGCGGGGGGAGGCTACGAGCAGTACTTC. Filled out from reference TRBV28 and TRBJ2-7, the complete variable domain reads DVKVTQSSRYLVKRTGEKVFLECVQDMDHENMFWYRQDPGLGLRLIYFSYDVKMKEKGDIPEGYSVSREKKERFSLILESASTNQTSMYLCASSLSAGGGYEQYFGPGTRLTVT.